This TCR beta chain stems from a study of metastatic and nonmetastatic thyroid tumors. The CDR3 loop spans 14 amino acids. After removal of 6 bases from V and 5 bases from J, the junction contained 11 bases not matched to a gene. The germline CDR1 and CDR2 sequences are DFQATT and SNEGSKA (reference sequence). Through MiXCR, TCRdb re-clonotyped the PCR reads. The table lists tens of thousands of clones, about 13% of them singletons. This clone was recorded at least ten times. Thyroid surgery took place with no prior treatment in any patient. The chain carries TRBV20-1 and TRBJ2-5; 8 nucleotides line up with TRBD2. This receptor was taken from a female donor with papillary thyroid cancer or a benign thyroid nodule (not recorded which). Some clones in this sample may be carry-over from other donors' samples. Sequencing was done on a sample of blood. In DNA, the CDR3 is TGCAGTGCGGCGCACCTTGGACTAGCTGAGACCCAGTACTTC. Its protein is CSAAHLGLAETQYF.